This TCR beta chain was obtained from a study of blood T cell repertoires in COVID-19. Whole-study context: PBMCs, B-cell-depleted T cells, or T cells were the source of the cDNA or gDNA that made up the material.

Repertoires were generated with immunoSEQ multiplex PCR, while TCRdb's copy carries only in-frame clones and drops some. Among some 350,000 clones listed, around 83% were seen once. Per the germline V gene, CDR1 is SGHAT and CDR2 is FQDESV (reference sequence). This CDR3 contains 16 residues. V was clipped by 2 bases and J by 1 base, with 14 bases between them. This chain uses TRBV11-1 with TRBJ2-5, with D possibly being TRBD2 (6 bases). This clonotype was obtained from a man aged 25 to 45 with active or convalescent COVID-19. Sample: peripheral blood. DNA of the CDR3: TGTGCCAGCAGCTTAAGGACTACGAAATTCCAAGAGACCCAGTACTTC. It encodes CASSLRTTKFQETQYF.